These 30 T cell receptor beta chains originate from one sample sequenced in a study of early T cells in non-severe SARS-CoV-2 infection. TCRdb itself ran the 5' RACE reads through MiXCR, one entry per CDR3 protein. The table shows some 55,000 distinct CDR3 sequences, with roughly 12% occurring only once. The input for sequencing was whole blood, taken at baseline. These receptors came from an adult who was a healthcare worker with PCR-confirmed SARS-CoV-2 infection or an uninfected control (not recorded which).

This clonotype was recorded a few times. The rearrangement links TRBV11-3 to TRBJ2-1, with 7 bases that match TRBD2. V lost 2 bases and J lost 1; bases outside the gene matches: 2. Germline assignment: CDR1 SGHNT and CDR2 YENEEA. The CDR3 is 15 amino acids. In DNA, the CDR3 is TGTGCCAGCAGCTTAAGGCGGGGGTCCTACAATGAGCAGTTCTTC. This sequence encodes CASSLRRGSYNEQFF.

The table lists this clonotype with many counts. The chain uses TRBV20-1 and TRBJ1-1; unclear D gene. This CDR3 has 15 amino acids. V dropped 0 bases and J dropped 0 bases, with 11 bases sitting between them. The germline V gene has CDR1 DFQATT and CDR2 SNEGSKA (reference sequence). The CDR3 DNA sequence: TGCAGTGCTAGAGAAAAACTGACGGTGAACACTGAAGCTTTCTTT. Residues: CSAREKLTVNTEAFF.

The CDR3 nucleotides read TGTGCCAGCAGCTTAGGGGTAAGCTCCTACAATGAGCAGTTCTTC. It yields the protein CASSLGVSSYNEQFF. V is TRBV7-2 and J is TRBJ2-1; D remains ambiguous. CDR1 and CDR2 (germline): SGHTA, FQGNSA. This CDR3 is 15 amino acids long. V lost 1 base to trimming and J lost 0 bases, with 7 bases between them.

The gene calls are TRBV29-1 and TRBJ2-1; D may be TRBD2 (5 bases). The CDR3 is 12 amino acids. Germline CDR1 SQVTM, CDR2 ANQGSEA. CDR3 region: CRAGSSYNEQFF. The CDR3 nucleotides are TGCAGGGCTGGGAGCTCCTACAATGAGCAGTTCTTC.

The chain uses TRBV9 and TRBJ2-2, with D possibly being TRBD2 (5 bases). Germline V gene data show CDR1 as SGDLS and CDR2 as YYNGEE. Trimming left V 5 bases short and J 8 bases short, with 10 bases between. CDR3 size: 12 residues. The CDR3 reads CASRYRGGELFF. Written as DNA, the CDR3 is TGTGCCAGCAGATACCGGGGAGGGGAGCTGTTTTTT.

In this sample, this clonotype turned up a few times. The chain combines TRBV27 with TRBJ1-3, with D perhaps TRBD1 (6 bases). Per the germline V gene, CDR1 is MNHEY and CDR2 is SMNVEV (reference sequence). Trimming took 6 bases from V and 0 from J, leaving 9 bases between them. This CDR3 spans 14 amino acids. This CDR3 is CASRLQGSGNTIYF. Written as DNA, the CDR3 is TGTGCCAGCAGACTACAGGGCTCTGGAAACACCATATATTTT.

This clonotype was seen a few times. CDR3 sequence reads: CSAITGTGVETQYF. In DNA, the CDR3 is TGCAGTGCCATCACCGGGACAGGGGTAGAGACCCAGTACTTC. The V gene is TRBV20-1, the J gene TRBJ2-5; TRBD1 matches 10 bases. The CDR3 extends over 14 amino acids. V trimming: 6 bases; J trimming: 4 bases; junction bases outside the gene matches: 8. In germline, CDR1 is DFQATT, CDR2 SNEGSKA (reference sequence).

This chain uses TRBV20-1 with TRBJ2-5; 9 bases line up with TRBD1. Germline V lookup: CDR1 DFQATT, CDR2 SNEGSKA (reference sequence). CDR3 length: 16 amino acids. V gave up 6 bases and J gave up 4 bases; unmatched junction bases: 15. As DNA, the CDR3 is TGCAGTGCCCCAATCGTTTTTTGGGACAGGGCAGAGACCCAGTACTTC. Amino acids: CSAPIVFWDRAETQYF.

The table lists this clonotype with a few counts. CDR3 bases: TGTGCCAGCAGTGTGACGGGACTAGCGGGAGATCAGCAGTTCTTC. Protein product: CASSVTGLAGDQQFF. J is TRBJ2-1 and V is TRBV2; 14 nucleotides line up with TRBD2. The CDR3 extends over 15 amino acids. The germline gives CDR1 SNHLY, CDR2 FYNNEI. Trimming at V came to 4 bases and at J to 11 bases, leaving 7 bases not matched to a gene.

There are many counts of this clonotype. The chain uses TRBV6-5 and TRBJ1-2, with 7 bases that match TRBD1. V trimming: 6 bases; J trimming: 4 bases; junction bases outside the gene matches: 5. There are 13 residues in the CDR3. Germline loops: CDR1 MNHEY, CDR2 SVGAGI. The CDR3, as DNA: TGTGCCAGCAGAGACAGGGATCCCTATGGCTACACCTTC. As protein: CASRDRDPYGYTF.

The chain has TRBV3-1 and TRBJ2-4; 8 bases map to TRBD2. V lost 3 bases, J lost 5 bases, and 6 bases stayed unmatched. The germline V gene has CDR1 LGHDT and CDR2 YNNKEL (reference sequence). The length of the CDR3 is 15 residues. CDR3 nucleotide sequence: TGTGCCAGCAGCCATTGGACTAGCCCTCAAAACATTCAGTACTTC. Amino acid sequence: CASSHWTSPQNIQYF. The whole variable domain, filled in from reference TRBV3-1 and TRBJ2-4, reads DTAVSQTPKYLVTQMGNDKSIKCEQNLGHDTMYWYKQDSKKFLKIMFSYNNKELIINETVPNRFSPKSPDKAHLNLHINSLELGDSAVYFCASSHWTSPQNIQYFGAGTRLSVL.

In its sample, this clonotype was seen a few times. J is TRBJ2-7 and V is TRBV20-1; TRBD2 matches 11 bases. Germline V gene lookup returns CDR1 DFQATT and CDR2 SNEGSKA (reference sequence). This CDR3 spans 14 amino acids. The J segment lost 2 bases and the V segment lost 6 bases, leaving 6 bases of the junction unmatched. In DNA, the CDR3 is TGCAGTGCCGGGATAGCGGGAGGGCCCTACGAGCAGTACTTC. It yields the protein CSAGIAGGPYEQYF.

This chain links TRBV5-1 with TRBJ2-3; D remains ambiguous. Trimming removed 5 bases from V and 5 bases from J, with 18 bases in between. Germline V CDR1 and CDR2: SGHRS, YFSETQ. The CDR3 is 15 amino acids. CDR3 residues: CASRGRLVSGDTQYF. The CDR3 DNA reads TGCGCCAGCAGGGGCCGTCTAGTATCGGGAGATACGCAGTATTTT. The whole variable domain, filled in from reference TRBV5-1 and TRBJ2-3, reads KAGVTQTPRYLIKTRGQQVTLSCSPISGHRSVSWYQQTPGQGLQFLFEYFSETQRNKGNFPGRFSGRQFSNSRSEMNVSTLELGDSALYLCASRGRLVSGDTQYFGPGTRLTVL.

This clonotype showed up many times. The chain is built from TRBV28 and TRBJ2-7; 12 nucleotides align to TRBD2. The CDR3 totals 14 residues. Trimming removed 10 bases from V and 5 bases from J; junction bases left unmatched: 9. Germline CDR1 is MDHEN and CDR2 is SYDVKM. The CDR3 nucleotides are TGTGCCACCCGACTAGCGGGAGACTATGACGAGCAGTACTTC. Amino acids: CATRLAGDYDEQYF.

V gene TRBV20-1 combines with J gene TRBJ2-1; 9 bases agree with TRBD1. This CDR3 spans 14 amino acids. V lost 1 base and J lost 5; bases outside the gene matches: 3. From germline, CDR1 is DFQATT and CDR2 SNEGSKA (reference sequence). The CDR3 nucleotides read TGCAGTGCTAGAGGAGACAGGGGGGACAATGAGCAGTTCTTC. Translation gives CSARGDRGDNEQFF.

Many counts were recorded for this clonotype. The chain links TRBV5-6 to TRBJ1-1; weak D call: TRBD1 (6 bases). Germline V gene lookup returns CDR1 SGHDT and CDR2 YYEEEE. The CDR3 loop spans 16 amino acids. V was shortened by 4 bases and J by 0 bases, with 16 bases between the two germline ends. The CDR3 loop is CASSPVGGAMNTEAFF. In nucleotides, the CDR3 is TGTGCCAGCAGCCCCGTGGGGGGCGCTATGAACACTGAAGCTTTCTTT.

This clonotype was detected a few times. This chain joins TRBV21-1 and TRBJ2-5. TRBV21-1 is marked as a pseudogene. The CDR3 runs to 14 residues. The CDR3 sequence: CASSRRPTEETQYF. CDR3 bases: TGTGCCAGCAGTAGACGGCCTACCGAAGAGACCCAGTACTTC.

This clonotype was counted only a few times. The chain combines TRBV7-8 with TRBJ2-7; the D call may be TRBD1 or TRBD2 (5 bases each). There are 15 residues in the CDR3. CDR1 and CDR2 (germline): SGHVS, FQNEAQ. The V end lost 8 bases, the J end lost 4 bases, and 21 bases lay between the germline ends. CDR3 amino acids: CASRPRQRSPYEQYF. The CDR3 bases are TGTGCCAGCCGACCTAGACAGCGGTCCCCTTACGAGCAGTACTTC. Together with reference TRBV7-8 and TRBJ2-7, the CDR3 gives the full variable domain: GAGVSQSPRYKVAKRGQDVALRCDPISGHVSLFWYQQALGQGPEFLTYFQNEAQLDKSGLPSDRFFAERPEGSVSTLKIQRTQQEDSAVYLCASRPRQRSPYEQYFGPGTRLTVT.

The rearrangement uses TRBV5-1 and TRBJ1-1; 7 bases are a match to TRBD1. Trimming took 1 base from V and 0 from J; bases not matched to a gene: 6. This CDR3 is built from 16 residues. The germline V gene has CDR1 SGHRS and CDR2 YFSETQ. In DNA form, the CDR3 reads TGCGCCAGCAGCTTGAGGCAGGGGGAGATGAACACTGAAGCTTTCTTT. This translates into CASSLRQGEMNTEAFF.

This clonotype was counted between two and nine times. The V call is TRBV27, the J call TRBJ1-2, with D tentatively TRBD1 (5 bases). This CDR3 is 15 amino acids long. Germline V gene sequence: CDR1 MNHEY, CDR2 SMNVEV (reference sequence). Trimming took 5 bases from V and 4 from J, leaving 17 bases between them. The CDR3 is CASSPRTDGAYGYTF. CDR3 bases: TGTGCCAGCAGTCCACGGACGGATGGGGCCTATGGCTACACCTTC.

This clonotype was observed a few times. The chain combines TRBV11-1 with TRBJ2-1; 8 bases line up with TRBD2. The trim removed 6 bases at V and 9 bases at J, leaving 16 bases unmatched. The length of the CDR3 is 16 residues. CDR1 SGHAT and CDR2 FQDESV come from the germline V gene (reference sequence). The CDR3 region has the DNA TGTGCCAGCAGTCGTCGGGGTAGCGGGGCCTTCGGTGAGCAGTTCTTC. This sequence encodes CASSRRGSGAFGEQFF.

This clonotype was counted a few times. The chain joins TRBV28 to TRBJ2-3; D is unresolved. The CDR3 is 14 residues long. The V gene's germline CDR1 is MDHEN and CDR2 SYDVKM. The germline V and J ends were trimmed by 3 bases and 2 bases, with 9 bases remaining between them. The CDR3 here is CASSFLPNTDTQYF. Written as DNA, the CDR3 is TGTGCCAGCAGTTTTCTCCCGAACACAGATACGCAGTATTTT.

In its sample, this clonotype was seen a few times. CDR3 nucleotides: TGTGCCAGCAGTTGGACAGGGGGTAGCGAGCAGTACTTC. Protein: CASSWTGGSEQYF. V usage is TRBV27 and J usage is TRBJ2-7; the match to TRBD1 covers 10 bases. The CDR3 is 13 residues long. V trimming: 4 bases; J trimming: 6 bases; junction bases outside the gene matches: 3. Per the germline V gene, CDR1 is MNHEY and CDR2 is SMNVEV (reference sequence).

The V gene is TRBV20-1, the J gene TRBJ2-1; 13 bases align to TRBD2. Germline loops: CDR1 DFQATT, CDR2 SNEGSKA (reference sequence). V dropped 6 bases and J dropped 7; count of bases not matched to a gene: 9. The length of the CDR3 is 15 residues. The CDR3 protein is CSAERELAGGNEQFF. The DNA of the CDR3 is TGCAGTGCCGAACGGGAACTAGCGGGAGGGAATGAGCAGTTCTTC.

This clonotype has a handful of counts. The chain links TRBV6-5 to TRBJ1-2; D is ambiguous. V was shortened by 6 bases and J by 4 bases, with 12 bases between the two germline ends. This CDR3 region has 13 residues. Per the germline V gene, CDR1 is MNHEY and CDR2 is SVGAGI. The CDR3 DNA follows: TGTGCCAGCAGCCCCGAGAAGGCCTATGGCTACACCTTC. It is translated as CASSPEKAYGYTF.

The rearrangement links TRBV7-9 to TRBJ2-3, with D uncertain. Germline CDR1 SEHNR, CDR2 FQNEAQ (reference sequence). The CDR3 is 12 residues long. V lost 5 bases to trimming and J lost 2 bases, with 5 bases between them. CDR3 region: CASSAITDTQYF. The CDR3 DNA reads as TGTGCCAGCAGCGCGATCACAGATACGCAGTATTTT.

This clonotype was found a few times. The genes are TRBV19 and TRBJ1-4; the D gene is possibly TRBD1 (5 bases). The germline gives CDR1 LNHDA, CDR2 SQIVND (reference sequence). With 8 bases removed from V and 6 bases from J, the gap between germline ends came to 10 bases. The CDR3 is made up of 12 amino acids. CDR3 amino acids: CASHKGHEKLFF. The CDR3 DNA reads as TGTGCCAGTCATAAGGGGCATGAAAAACTGTTTTTT.

Only a few counts were recorded for this clonotype. The chain employs TRBV7-9 and TRBJ2-3; D is unclear. The CDR3 totals 11 residues. V was clipped by 3 bases and J by 5 bases, with 3 bases between them. Germline V gives CDR1 SEHNR, CDR2 FQNEAQ (reference sequence). The CDR3 DNA reads as TGTGCCAGCAGCTTGCTAGATACGCAGTATTTT. Encoded protein: CASSLLDTQYF. The complete variable domain, with remaining parts taken from reference TRBV7-9 and TRBJ2-3, reads DTGVSQNPRHKITKRGQNVTFRCDPISEHNRLYWYRQTLGQGPEFLTYFQNEAQLEKSRLLSDRFSAERPKGSFSTLEIQRTEQGDSAMYLCASSLLDTQYFGPGTRLTVL.

This clonotype was seen only a few times. The rearrangement joins TRBV20-1 to TRBJ2-3, with 8 bases aligning to TRBD2. J gave up 6 bases and V 1 base, and 6 bases lay outside the gene matches. This CDR3 has 14 residues. The germline gives CDR1 DFQATT, CDR2 SNEGSKA (reference sequence). The CDR3 protein is CSARVISGADTQYF. The CDR3 DNA follows: TGCAGTGCTAGAGTGATTAGCGGGGCGGATACGCAGTATTTT.

This clonotype was seen only a few times. The rearrangement joins TRBV3-1 to TRBJ1-1; D possibly corresponds to TRBD1 (6 bases). Trimming took 6 bases from V and 4 from J, leaving 12 bases between them. This CDR3 contains 13 residues. Germline V gives CDR1 LGHDT, CDR2 YNNKEL (reference sequence). CDR3 in amino acids: CASREGVATEAFF. For the CDR3, the DNA is TGTGCCAGCAGGGAGGGGGTGGCCACTGAAGCTTTCTTT.